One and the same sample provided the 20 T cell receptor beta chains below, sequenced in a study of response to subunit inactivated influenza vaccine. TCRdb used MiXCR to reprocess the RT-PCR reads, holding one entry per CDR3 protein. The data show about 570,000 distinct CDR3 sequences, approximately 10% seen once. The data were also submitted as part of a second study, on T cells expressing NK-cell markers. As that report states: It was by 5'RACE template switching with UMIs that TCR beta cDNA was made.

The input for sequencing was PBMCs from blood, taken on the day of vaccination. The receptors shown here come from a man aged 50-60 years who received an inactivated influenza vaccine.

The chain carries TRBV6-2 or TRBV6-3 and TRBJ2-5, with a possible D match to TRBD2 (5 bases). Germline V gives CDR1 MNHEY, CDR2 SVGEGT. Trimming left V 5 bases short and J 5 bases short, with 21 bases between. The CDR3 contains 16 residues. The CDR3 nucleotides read TGTGCCAGCAGTGCGCCCGCCCAGAACACGGGGGAGACCCAGTACTTC. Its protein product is CASSAPAQNTGETQYF.

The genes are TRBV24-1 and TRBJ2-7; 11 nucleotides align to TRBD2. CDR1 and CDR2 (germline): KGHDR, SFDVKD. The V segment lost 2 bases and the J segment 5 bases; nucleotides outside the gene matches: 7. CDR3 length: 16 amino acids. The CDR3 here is CATSDSLAGGRDEQYF. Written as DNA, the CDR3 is TGTGCCACCAGTGATTCCCTAGCGGGAGGCCGGGACGAGCAGTACTTC.

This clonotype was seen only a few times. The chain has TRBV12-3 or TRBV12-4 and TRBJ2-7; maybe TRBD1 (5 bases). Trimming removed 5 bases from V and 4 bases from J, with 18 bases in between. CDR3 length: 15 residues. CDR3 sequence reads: CASSHSTGFPYEQYF. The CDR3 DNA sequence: TGTGCCAGCAGTCACTCAACAGGTTTCCCATACGAGCAGTACTTC.

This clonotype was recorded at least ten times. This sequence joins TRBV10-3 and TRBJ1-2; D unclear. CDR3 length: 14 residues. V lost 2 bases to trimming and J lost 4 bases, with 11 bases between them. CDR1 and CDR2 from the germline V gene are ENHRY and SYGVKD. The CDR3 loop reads CAISEVGASYGYTF. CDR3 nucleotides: TGTGCCATCAGTGAGGTGGGCGCCAGCTATGGCTACACCTTC.

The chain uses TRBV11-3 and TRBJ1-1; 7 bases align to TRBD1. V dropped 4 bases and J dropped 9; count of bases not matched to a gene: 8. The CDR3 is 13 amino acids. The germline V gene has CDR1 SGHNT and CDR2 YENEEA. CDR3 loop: CASSSFGTDQAFF. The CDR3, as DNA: TGTGCCAGCAGCTCCTTTGGGACAGATCAAGCTTTCTTT.

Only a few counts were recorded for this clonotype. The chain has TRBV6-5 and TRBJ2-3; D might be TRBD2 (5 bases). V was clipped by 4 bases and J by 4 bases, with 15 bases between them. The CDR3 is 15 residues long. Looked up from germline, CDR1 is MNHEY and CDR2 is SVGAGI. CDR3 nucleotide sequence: TGTGCCAGCAGTTCCCCCGGGGATGCGGCAGATACGCAGTATTTT. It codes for CASSSPGDAADTQYF.

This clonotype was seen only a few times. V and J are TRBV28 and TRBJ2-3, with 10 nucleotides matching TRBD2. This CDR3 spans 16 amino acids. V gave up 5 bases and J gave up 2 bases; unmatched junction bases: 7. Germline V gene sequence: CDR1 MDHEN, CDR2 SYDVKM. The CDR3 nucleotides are TGTGCCAGCAGTCCTCTAGCGGGGGCGGCCACAGATACGCAGTATTTT. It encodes CASSPLAGAATDTQYF. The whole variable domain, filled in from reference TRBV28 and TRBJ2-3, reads DVKVTQSSRYLVKRTGEKVFLECVQDMDHENMFWYRQDPGLGLRLIYFSYDVKMKEKGDIPEGYSVSREKKERFSLILESASTNQTSMYLCASSPLAGAATDTQYFGPGTRLTVL.

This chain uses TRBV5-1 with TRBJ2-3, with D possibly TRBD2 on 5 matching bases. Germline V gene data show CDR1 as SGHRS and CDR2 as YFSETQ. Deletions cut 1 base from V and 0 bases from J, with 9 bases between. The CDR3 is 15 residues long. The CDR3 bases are TGCGCCAGCAGCTTGAGGCGGACTAGCACAGATACGCAGTATTTT. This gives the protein CASSLRRTSTDTQYF.

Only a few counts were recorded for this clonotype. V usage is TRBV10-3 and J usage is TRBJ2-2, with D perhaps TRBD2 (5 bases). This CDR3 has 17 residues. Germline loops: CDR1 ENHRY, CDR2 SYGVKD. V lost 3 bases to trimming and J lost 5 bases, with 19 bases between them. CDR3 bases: TGTGCCATCAGTGATTTGGCCACCGAGGGAATTACCGGGGAGCTGTTTTTT. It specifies CAISDLATEGITGELFF.

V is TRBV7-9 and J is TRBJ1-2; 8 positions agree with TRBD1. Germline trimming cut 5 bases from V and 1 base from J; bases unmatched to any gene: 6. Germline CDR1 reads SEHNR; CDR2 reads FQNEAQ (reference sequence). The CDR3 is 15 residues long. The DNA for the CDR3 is TGTGCCAGCAGCCAAACCACAGGGGGTAACTATGGCTACACCTTC. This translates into CASSQTTGGNYGYTF.

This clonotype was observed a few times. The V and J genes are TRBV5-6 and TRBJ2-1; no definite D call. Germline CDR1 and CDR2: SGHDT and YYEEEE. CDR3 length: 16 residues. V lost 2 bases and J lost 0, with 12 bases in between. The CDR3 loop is CASSFPLRSSYNEQFF. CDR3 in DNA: TGTGCCAGCAGCTTCCCATTGCGGAGCTCCTACAATGAGCAGTTCTTC.

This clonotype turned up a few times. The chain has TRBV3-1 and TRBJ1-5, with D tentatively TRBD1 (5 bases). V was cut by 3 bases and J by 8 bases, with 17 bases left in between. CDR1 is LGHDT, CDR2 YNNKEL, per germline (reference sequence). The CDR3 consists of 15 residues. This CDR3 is CASSQSRGVGEPQHF. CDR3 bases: TGTGCCAGCAGCCAGTCTAGGGGTGTCGGGGAGCCCCAGCATTTT.

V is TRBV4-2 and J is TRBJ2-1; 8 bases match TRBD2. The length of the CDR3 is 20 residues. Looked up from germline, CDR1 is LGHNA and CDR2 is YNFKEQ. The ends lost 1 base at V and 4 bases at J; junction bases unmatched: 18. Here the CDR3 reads CASSQGLAASGGTKYNEQFF. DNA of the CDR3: TGTGCCAGCAGCCAAGGTTTAGCCGCCAGCGGGGGTACGAAGTACAATGAGCAGTTCTTC.

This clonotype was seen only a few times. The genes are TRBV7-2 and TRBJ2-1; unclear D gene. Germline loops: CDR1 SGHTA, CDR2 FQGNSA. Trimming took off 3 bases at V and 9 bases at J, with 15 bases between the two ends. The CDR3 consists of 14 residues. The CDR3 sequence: CASSFIYTSREQFF. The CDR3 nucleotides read TGTGCCAGCAGCTTCATTTACACGAGCCGTGAGCAGTTCTTC.

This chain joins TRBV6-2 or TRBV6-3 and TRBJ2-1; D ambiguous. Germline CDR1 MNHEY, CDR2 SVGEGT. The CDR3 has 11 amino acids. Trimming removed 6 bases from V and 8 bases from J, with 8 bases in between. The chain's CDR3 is CASRGYDEQFF. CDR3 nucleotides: TGTGCCAGCAGGGGTTACGATGAGCAGTTCTTC.

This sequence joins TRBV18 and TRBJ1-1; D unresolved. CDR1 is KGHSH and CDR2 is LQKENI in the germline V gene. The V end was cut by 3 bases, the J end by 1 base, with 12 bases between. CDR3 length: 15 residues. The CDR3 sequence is CASSPNPTWNTEAFF. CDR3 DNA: TGTGCCAGCTCACCGAATCCAACCTGGAACACTGAAGCTTTCTTT.

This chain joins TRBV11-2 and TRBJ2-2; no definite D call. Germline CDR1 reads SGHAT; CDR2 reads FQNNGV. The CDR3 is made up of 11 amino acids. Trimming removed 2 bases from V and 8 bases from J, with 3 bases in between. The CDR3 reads CASSLMGELFF. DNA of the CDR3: TGTGCCAGCAGCTTAATGGGGGAGCTGTTTTTT.

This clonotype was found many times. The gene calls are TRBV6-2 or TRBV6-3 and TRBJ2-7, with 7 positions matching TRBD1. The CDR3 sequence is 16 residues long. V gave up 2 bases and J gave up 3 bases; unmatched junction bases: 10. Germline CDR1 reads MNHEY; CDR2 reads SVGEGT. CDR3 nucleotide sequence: TGTGCCAGCAGTTACCTACAGGGGCGTACCTTCTACGAGCAGTACTTC. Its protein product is CASSYLQGRTFYEQYF.

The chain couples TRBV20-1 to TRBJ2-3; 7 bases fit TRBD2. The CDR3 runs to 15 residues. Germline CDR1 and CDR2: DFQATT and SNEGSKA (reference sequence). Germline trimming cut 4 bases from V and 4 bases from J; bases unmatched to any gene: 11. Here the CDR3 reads CSAKGGRGRSDTQYF. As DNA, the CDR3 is TGCAGTGCTAAGGGAGGGCGGGGAAGGTCAGATACGCAGTATTTT.

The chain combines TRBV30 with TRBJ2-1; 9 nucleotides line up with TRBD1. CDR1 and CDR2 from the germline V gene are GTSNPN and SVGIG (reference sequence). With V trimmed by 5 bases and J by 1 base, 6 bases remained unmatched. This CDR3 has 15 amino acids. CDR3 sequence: CAWLPGQGSYNEQFF. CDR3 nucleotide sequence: TGTGCCTGGCTCCCGGGACAGGGATCCTACAATGAGCAGTTCTTC. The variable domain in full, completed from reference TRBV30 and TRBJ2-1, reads SQTIHQWPATLVQPVGSPLSLECTVEGTSNPNLYWYRQAAGRGLQLLFYSVGIGQISSEVPQNLSASRPQDRQFILSSKKLLLSDSGFYLCAWLPGQGSYNEQFFGPGTRLTVL.